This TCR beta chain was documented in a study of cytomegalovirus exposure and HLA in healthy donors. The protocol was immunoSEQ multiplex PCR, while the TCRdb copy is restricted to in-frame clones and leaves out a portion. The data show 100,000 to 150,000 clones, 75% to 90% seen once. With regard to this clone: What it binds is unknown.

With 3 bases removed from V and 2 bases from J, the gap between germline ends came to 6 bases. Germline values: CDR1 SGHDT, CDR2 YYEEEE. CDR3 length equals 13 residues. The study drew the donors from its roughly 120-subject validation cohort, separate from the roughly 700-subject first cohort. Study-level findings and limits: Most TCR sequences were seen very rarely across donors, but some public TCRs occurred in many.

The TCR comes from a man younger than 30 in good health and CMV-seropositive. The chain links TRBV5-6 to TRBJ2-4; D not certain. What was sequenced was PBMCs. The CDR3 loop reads CASSSYPKNIQYF. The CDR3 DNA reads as TGTGCCAGCAGCTCCTACCCCAAAAACATTCAGTACTTC.